These 4 T cell receptor beta chains were sequenced from one sample in a study of identical twins (TCRdb year 2016). The library was made by 5' RACE. The sequencer listed for this sample is Illumina HiSeq 2000. TCRdb trimmed public reads at Q25 via fastp, called clones via MiXCR and kept in-frame beta chains. Rows are unified per CDR3 protein, each entry keeping the most common DNA and genes. Present in this sample are some 440,000 distinct CDR3 sequences, approximately 24% of which were seen just once. The ten largest make up over 2.5% of the sample. These same data were also listed under a study on T cells expressing NK-cell markers.

The sample comprised CD4+ T cells sorted from blood. These receptors were taken from a woman aged 18-29 years in good health.

As to this clonotype: Given the absence of the conserved phenylalanine or tryptophan at the CDR3 end, a read error is likely. V is TRBV12-3 or TRBV12-4 and J is TRBJ2-2, with 10 nucleotides matching TRBD2. With V trimmed by 6 bases and J by 7 bases, 11 bases remained unmatched. This CDR3 is 16 amino acids long. DNA for the CDR3: TGTGCCAGCAGCGCGATTCTAGCGGGGGTAGTCGGGGAGCTGTTTCTT. The encoded protein is CASSAILAGVVGELFL.

This rearrangement joins TRBV7-6 to TRBJ2-3; D is uncertain. This CDR3 is 13 amino acids long. V lost 6 bases and J 5 bases, leaving 12 bases between the germline ends. Germline-derived CDR1 and CDR2 are SGHVS and FNYEAQ. DNA of the CDR3: TGTGCCAGCAGTTACACAACGTTAGATACGCAGTATTTT. Its translation: CASSYTTLDTQYF.

This clonotype was detected a few times. This chain uses TRBV27 with TRBJ2-5; D gene ambiguous. V was shortened by 6 bases and J by 4 bases, with 12 bases between the two germline ends. Germline CDR1 MNHEY, CDR2 SMNVEV (reference sequence). This CDR3 has 13 residues. The CDR3 bases are TGTGCCAGCAGCCCTAGAATGGGAGAGACCCAGTACTTC. This gives the protein CASSPRMGETQYF.

The chain couples TRBV6-1 to TRBJ2-7, with 9 bases fitting TRBD1. The germline gives CDR1 MNHNS, CDR2 SASEGT. The CDR3 has 15 residues. V was pared by 6 bases and J by 4 bases, with 10 bases of the junction left unmatched. In DNA, the CDR3 is TGTGCCAGCAGACGAGGGACAGGGAATTTTTACGAGCAGTACTTC. Translation gives CASRRGTGNFYEQYF.